The 29 T cell receptor beta chains given below trace back to one sample, sequenced in a study of cytomegalovirus exposure and HLA in healthy donors. Primers: 60 Vbeta forward and 13 Jbeta reverse. Measured with immunoSEQ multiplex PCR; TCRdb has only the in-frame clones, and not every one. The table lists some 170,000 clones, 65% to 75% of them singletons. Sequencing input: PBMCs. The source is a human donor in good health.

V gene TRBV29-1 combines with J gene TRBJ1-2; 9 bases align to TRBD1. V gave up 4 bases and J gave up 8 bases; unmatched junction bases: 11. This CDR3 region has 14 residues. CDR1 and CDR2 from the germline V gene are SQVTM and ANQGSEA. CDR3 in DNA: TGCAGCGTTGCGTCCGATAGGACAGGGGAAGGCTACACCTTC. It yields the protein CSVASDRTGEGYTF.

The CDR3 loop is CASRRDSPKPNEKLFF. DNA for the CDR3: TGTGCCAGCCGACGGGACAGCCCGAAACCTAATGAAAAACTGTTTTTT. The chain has TRBV2 and TRBJ1-4; 7 bases fit TRBD1. Germline V gives CDR1 SNHLY, CDR2 FYNNEI. Trimming took 8 bases from V and 3 from J; bases not matched to a gene: 12. The CDR3 spans 16 residues.

The V call is TRBV5-4, the J call TRBJ1-2; 12 bases match TRBD1. Germline assignment: CDR1 SGHNT and CDR2 YYREEE (reference sequence). This CDR3 is 15 amino acids long. V gave up 4 bases and J gave up 8 bases; unmatched junction bases: 9. In DNA, the CDR3 is TGTGCCAGCAGCAGCGGGACAGGGGGCTCCTGGGGCTACACCTTC. Residues: CASSSGTGGSWGYTF.

This sequence joins TRBV6-5 and TRBJ2-5; tentative D call: TRBD2 (5 bases). Germline values: CDR1 MNHEY, CDR2 SVGAGI. The V end was cut by 0 bases, the J end by 3 bases, with 8 bases between. The CDR3 length is 14 residues. The CDR3 coding sequence is TGTGCCAGCAGTTACTCCGCTAGCAAAGAGACCCAGTACTTC. It yields the protein CASSYSASKETQYF.

This clone has more than one count but fewer than ten. The DNA of the CDR3 is TGTGCCAGCAGTCTCGGCAGGGGCACTGAAGCTTTCTTT. Translation: CASSLGRGTEAFF. The chain uses TRBV2 and TRBJ1-1; the D gene is possibly TRBD1 (6 bases). The CDR3 is 13 residues long. The germline V and J ends were trimmed by 5 bases and 4 bases, with 11 bases remaining between them. Germline V gene lookup returns CDR1 SNHLY and CDR2 FYNNEI.

The rearrangement joins TRBV18 to TRBJ2-5, with TRBD1 matching 9 bases. Per germline, CDR1 KGHSH and CDR2 LQKENI. The CDR3 totals 15 residues. V was clipped by 3 bases and J by 5 bases; unmatched bases: 7. CDR3 in amino acids: CASSPRDRVMETQYF. In DNA form, the CDR3 reads TGTGCCAGCTCACCCCGGGACAGGGTGATGGAGACCCAGTACTTC.

This chain joins TRBV4-3 and TRBJ1-5; D is possibly TRBD1 (5 bases). The CDR3 runs to 14 residues. Per the germline V gene, CDR1 is LGHNA and CDR2 is YSLEER. The germline V and J ends were trimmed by 0 bases and 7 bases, with 10 bases remaining between them. The chain's CDR3 is CASSQEQGGQPQHF. The CDR3 nucleotides read TGCGCCAGCAGCCAAGAGCAGGGAGGCCAGCCCCAGCATTTT.

The CDR3 DNA follows: TGCGCCAGCAGTCAATCGGGGGACAACAGGGGGCCCGGCAATCAGCCCCAGCATTTT. This sequence encodes CASSQSGDNRGPGNQPQHF. The V gene is TRBV23-1, the J gene TRBJ1-5, with 9 positions matching TRBD1. TRBV23-1 is known as an ORF, though its function is uncertain. V lost 0 bases and J lost 2; bases outside the gene matches: 11. This CDR3 comprises 19 residues.

This rearrangement joins TRBV18 to TRBJ2-3; TRBD1 is a possible D gene (5 bases). V shed 6 bases and J shed 6 bases, with 16 bases lying between them. The CDR3 is 14 amino acids. Germline V gene data show CDR1 as KGHSH and CDR2 as LQKENI. CDR3 sequence: CASSLRAVGDTQYF. The CDR3 bases are TGTGCCAGCTCCCTCAGGGCGGTTGGGGATACGCAGTATTTT. The full variable domain, with the rest looked up from reference TRBV18 and TRBJ2-3, is NAGVMQNPRHLVRRRGQEARLRCSPMKGHSHVYWYRQLPEEGLKFMVYLQKENIIDESGMPKERFSAEFPKEGPSILRIQQVVRGDSAAYFCASSLRAVGDTQYFGPGTRLTVL.

This rearrangement joins TRBV6-1 to TRBJ1-2, with D maybe TRBD1 (5 bases). From germline, CDR1 is MNHNS and CDR2 SASEGT. V was trimmed by 0 bases and J by 5 bases, leaving 25 bases between them. This CDR3 is built from 19 residues. CDR3 DNA sequence: TGTGCCAGCAGTGAAGCCGGGGGGGGGAGGGGCGGTTACGTTTATGGCTACACCTTC. Its protein product is CASSEAGGGRGGYVYGYTF.

This CDR3 reads CSAGHLSNEKLFF. As DNA, the CDR3 is TGCAGCGCAGGACATCTTTCTAATGAAAAACTGTTTTTT. The V gene is TRBV29-1, the J gene TRBJ1-4, with a weak D call TRBD1 (5 bases). This CDR3 is 13 amino acids long. The germline CDR1 and CDR2 sequences are SQVTM and ANQGSEA. Trimming took off 7 bases at V and 3 bases at J, with 12 bases between the two ends.

This clone was seen only a few times. CDR3 region: CASSDMVGRQETQYF. DNA for the CDR3: TGTGCCAGCAGTGATATGGTGGGGCGCCAAGAGACCCAGTACTTC. The V gene is TRBV2, the J gene TRBJ2-5; perhaps TRBD1 as D (5 bases). This CDR3 is built from 15 residues. V gave up 3 bases and J gave up 1 base, with 12 bases separating them. From germline, CDR1 is SNHLY and CDR2 FYNNEI.

V usage is TRBV6-6 and J usage is TRBJ2-3; D is perhaps TRBD2 (6 bases). The CDR3 is made up of 16 amino acids. CDR1 is MNHNY and CDR2 is SVGAGI in the germline V gene (reference sequence). Trimming left V 5 bases short and J 0 bases short, with 15 bases between. CDR3 DNA: TGTGCCAGCAGTACCGGGAGATACTCTAGCACAGATACGCAGTATTTT. Translation: CASSTGRYSSTDTQYF.

The V gene is TRBV21-1, the J gene TRBJ1-4; the table's D gene call, TRBD1, was not cross checked with the DNA. TRBV21-1 counts as a pseudogene. CDR3 size: 15 residues. CDR3 in DNA: TGTGCCAGCAGCCCCCGGACAGGGGGGCTGGCAAAACTGTTTTTT. Its translation is CASSPRTGGLAKLFF.

This clone turned up a few times. The V gene is TRBV7-9, the J gene TRBJ2-2; D call uncertain. The CDR3 has 11 amino acids. V was clipped by 5 bases and J by 6 bases, with 4 bases between them. Germline assignment: CDR1 SEHNR and CDR2 FQNEAQ (reference sequence). As DNA, the CDR3 is TGTGCCAGCAGCGTATCCGGGGAGCTGTTTTTT. It yields the protein CASSVSGELFF.

This chain joins TRBV7-9 and TRBJ2-7, with TRBD2 identical over 8 bases. J lost 5 bases, V lost 3 bases, and 3 bases had no gene match. Germline V gene lookup returns CDR1 SEHNR and CDR2 FQNEAQ (reference sequence). The CDR3 is 13 residues long. The CDR3, as DNA: TGTGCCAGCAGCTTGACTAGCGAGCACGAGCAGTACTTC. Translating it yields CASSLTSEHEQYF.

The chain uses TRBV7-9 and TRBJ2-6, with TRBD1 identical over 7 bases. The CDR3 sequence is 16 residues long. The ends lost 5 bases at V and 4 bases at J; junction bases unmatched: 8. Germline V gene sequence: CDR1 SEHNR, CDR2 FQNEAQ (reference sequence). The CDR3 DNA sequence: TGTGCCAGCAGCCCGACCACAGGGGCCGGGGCCAACGTCCTGACTTTC. It yields the protein CASSPTTGAGANVLTF.

The table lists this clone with a count of one. The chain has TRBV7-2 and TRBJ2-7; the match to TRBD2 covers 7 bases. With V trimmed by 3 bases and J by 3 bases, 2 bases remained unmatched. This CDR3 has 13 residues. The V gene's germline CDR1 is SGHTA and CDR2 FQGNSA. CDR3 amino acids: CASSLAGDYEQYF. The CDR3 nucleotides are TGTGCCAGCAGCTTGGCGGGGGACTACGAGCAGTACTTC.

This rearrangement joins TRBV19 to TRBJ1-5, with TRBD1 as a possible D gene (6 bases). Trimming left V 3 bases short and J 4 bases short, with 10 bases between. This CDR3 has 14 residues. Germline assignment: CDR1 LNHDA and CDR2 SQIVND (reference sequence). Written as DNA, the CDR3 is TGTGCCAGTAGTATTGGGGGCAGGAATCAGCCCCAGCATTTT. Translated: CASSIGGRNQPQHF.

V usage is TRBV9 and J usage is TRBJ1-1; a weak D match, TRBD1 (6 bases). Per germline, CDR1 SGDLS and CDR2 YYNGEE. There are 14 residues in the CDR3. Trimming took off 4 bases at V and 5 bases at J, with 15 bases between the two ends. CDR3 loop: CASSPTTGNTEAFF. In DNA, the CDR3 is TGTGCCAGCAGCCCGACGACAGGTAATACTGAAGCTTTCTTT.

The chain links TRBV27 to TRBJ1-5, with TRBD1 identical over 8 bases. Per germline, CDR1 MNHEY and CDR2 SMNVEV (reference sequence). CDR3 length: 16 residues. Germline trimming cut 3 bases from V and 6 bases from J; bases unmatched to any gene: 10. CDR3 amino acids: CASSFFLAGGLQPQHF. CDR3 sequence (DNA): TGTGCCAGCAGTTTTTTTCTGGCAGGGGGCCTTCAGCCCCAGCATTTT.

The V call is TRBV27, the J call TRBJ2-1; 13 bases agree with TRBD2. This CDR3 is built from 16 residues. Germline CDR1 is MNHEY and CDR2 is SMNVEV (reference sequence). The J segment lost 5 bases and the V segment lost 6 bases, leaving 7 bases of the junction unmatched. This chain's CDR3 is CASRRRGLAGNNEQFF. CDR3 bases: TGTGCCAGCAGGCGACGGGGACTAGCGGGAAACAATGAGCAGTTCTTC.

The rearrangement joins TRBV5-8 to TRBJ2-1; no clear D. CDR1 is SGHTS and CDR2 is YDEGEE in the germline V gene. With 2 bases removed from V and 4 bases from J, the gap between germline ends came to 7 bases. The CDR3 loop spans 13 amino acids. The CDR3 sequence: CASSFQRYNEQFF. In DNA, the CDR3 is TGTGCCAGCAGCTTTCAACGGTACAATGAGCAGTTCTTC.

The chain employs TRBV7-3 and TRBJ1-2; possibly TRBD1 for D (5 bases). The germline V gene encodes CDR1 SGHTA and CDR2 FQGTGA. The ends were cut back, 5 bases at V and 3 bases at J, with 13 bases in the middle. This CDR3 is 14 amino acids long. The CDR3, as DNA: TGTGCCAGCAGCCCCGTATCGGGGGACTATGGCTACACCTTC. This codes for CASSPVSGDYGYTF.

This clone showed up just a few times. V is TRBV5-1 and J is TRBJ1-6, with TRBD1 as a possible D gene (6 bases). Per germline, CDR1 SGHRS and CDR2 YFSETQ. The CDR3 sequence is 14 residues long. The V and J ends lost 3 bases and 6 bases respectively, with 10 bases between them. This chain's CDR3 is CASSWMDSNSPLHF. The CDR3 DNA reads TGCGCCAGCAGCTGGATGGACAGTAATTCACCCCTCCACTTT.

The chain couples TRBV2 to TRBJ1-1; 7 nucleotides line up with TRBD1. Germline values: CDR1 SNHLY, CDR2 FYNNEI. V lost 4 bases, J lost 4 bases, and 9 bases stayed unmatched. The CDR3 has 15 residues. The CDR3 DNA is TGTGCCAGCAGTGGAGGTCAGGGGGTGGGCACTGAAGCTTTCTTT. Translation: CASSGGQGVGTEAFF. The whole variable domain, filled in from reference TRBV2 and TRBJ1-1, reads EPEVTQTPSHQVTQMGQEVILRCVPISNHLYFYWYRQILGQKVEFLVSFYNNEISEKSEIFDDQFSVERPDGSNFTLKIRSTKLEDSAMYFCASSGGQGVGTEAFFGQGTRLTVV.

The V gene is TRBV6-6, the J gene TRBJ1-2; a weak D match, TRBD1 (5 bases). The V and J ends lost 0 bases and 8 bases respectively, with 13 bases between them. Germline CDR1 is MNHNY and CDR2 is SVGAGI (reference sequence). This CDR3 comprises 14 residues. This chain's CDR3 is CASSYSEGPWGYTF. Here the CDR3 DNA reads TGTGCCAGCAGTTACTCGGAGGGGCCTTGGGGCTACACCTTC.

The chain has TRBV23-1 and TRBJ2-7; D may be TRBD1 (6 bases). TRBV23-1 is flagged as an ORF with uncertain function. The germline V and J ends were trimmed by 3 bases and 3 bases, with 12 bases remaining between them. The CDR3 totals 14 residues. In DNA form, the CDR3 reads TGCGCCAGCAGTCATCAGACAGGTAACTACGAGCAGTACTTC. The encoded protein is CASSHQTGNYEQYF.

This clone occurred a few times. The V and J genes are TRBV4-1 and TRBJ1-6; 9 nucleotides line up with TRBD1. Germline-derived CDR1 and CDR2 are MGHRA and YSYEKL. The CDR3 spans 15 residues. V trimming: 1 base; J trimming: 10 bases; junction bases outside the gene matches: 5. The CDR3 here is CASSQVTGGSSPLHF. The CDR3, as DNA: TGCGCCAGCAGCCAAGTCACAGGGGGCTCGTCACCCCTCCACTTT.